The clone carrying this T cell receptor beta chain was seen at least ten times. The antigen is undetermined. Germline is not matched at one junction end, which may reflect a read error. Amplification targeted TCR beta CDR3 regions from RNA transcripts. TCR CDR3 regions were first amplified by RT-PCR with HTBI primers. TCRdb called the multiplex PCR reads again in MiXCR, with one record for every CDR3 protein. The table records approximately 150,000 distinct CDR3 sequences, 9.4% of them present only once. This record belongs to a study of T cells in Graves' hyperthyroidism and ophthalmopathy. 10 ml of fresh peripheral blood supplied the PBMCs. Overall study findings and caveats: The blood repertoire included most of the expanded thyroid clonotypes above 0.001.

The CDR3 spans 15 residues. The germline V gene has CDR1 SEHNR and CDR2 FQNEAQ (reference sequence). This clonotype was sampled from a woman in her late teens or twenties with Graves' hyperthyroidism that later progressed to Graves' ophthalmopathy. Material for sequencing was blood. This chain links TRBV7-9 with TRBJ1-6; no clear D gene. Here the CDR3 reads CATSFTRADDSPLHF. The CDR3 DNA reads as TGTGCCACCAGCTTTACCCGGGCCGACGATTCACCCCTCCACTTT. Complete variable domain (other parts from reference TRBV7-9 and TRBJ1-6): DTGVSQNPRHKITKRGQNVTFRCDPISEHNRLYWYRQTLGQGPEFLTYFQNEAQLEKSRLLSDRFSAERPKGSFSTLEIQRTEQGDSAMYLCATSFTRADDSPLHFGNGTRLTVT.